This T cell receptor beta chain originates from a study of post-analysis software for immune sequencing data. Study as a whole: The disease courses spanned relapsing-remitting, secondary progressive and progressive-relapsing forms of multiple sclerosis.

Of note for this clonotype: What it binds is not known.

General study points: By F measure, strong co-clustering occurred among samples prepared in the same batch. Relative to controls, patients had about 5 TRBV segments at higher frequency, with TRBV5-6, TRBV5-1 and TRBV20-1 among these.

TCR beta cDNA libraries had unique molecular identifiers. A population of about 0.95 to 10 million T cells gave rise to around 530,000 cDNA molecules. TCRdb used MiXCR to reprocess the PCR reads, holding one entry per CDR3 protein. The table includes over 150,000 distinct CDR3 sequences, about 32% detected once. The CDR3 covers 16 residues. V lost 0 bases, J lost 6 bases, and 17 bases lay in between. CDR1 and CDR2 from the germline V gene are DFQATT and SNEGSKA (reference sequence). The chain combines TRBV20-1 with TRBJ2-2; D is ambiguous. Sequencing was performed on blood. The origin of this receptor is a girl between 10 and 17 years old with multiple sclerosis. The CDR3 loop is CSARDRTFGPSGELFF. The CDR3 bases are TGCAGTGCTAGAGATCGAACATTTGGGCCTTCCGGGGAGCTGTTTTTT.